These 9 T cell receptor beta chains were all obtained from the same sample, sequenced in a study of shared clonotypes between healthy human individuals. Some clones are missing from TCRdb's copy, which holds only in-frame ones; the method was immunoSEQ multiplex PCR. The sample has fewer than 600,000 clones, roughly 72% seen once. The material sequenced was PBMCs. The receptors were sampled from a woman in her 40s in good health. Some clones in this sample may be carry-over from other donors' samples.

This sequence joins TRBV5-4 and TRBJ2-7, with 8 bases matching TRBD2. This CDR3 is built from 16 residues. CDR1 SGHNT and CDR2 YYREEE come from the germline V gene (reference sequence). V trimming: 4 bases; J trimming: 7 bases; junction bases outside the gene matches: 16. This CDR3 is CASSDGRAGEVREQYF. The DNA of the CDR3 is TGTGCCAGCAGCGACGGGAGGGCGGGAGAGGTTCGGGAGCAGTACTTC.

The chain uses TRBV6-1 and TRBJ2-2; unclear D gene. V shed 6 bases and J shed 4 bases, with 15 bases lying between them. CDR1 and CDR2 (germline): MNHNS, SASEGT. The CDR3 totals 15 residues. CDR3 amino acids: CASRPIQGSTGELFF. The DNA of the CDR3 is TGTGCCAGCAGGCCCATACAAGGATCCACCGGGGAGCTGTTTTTT.

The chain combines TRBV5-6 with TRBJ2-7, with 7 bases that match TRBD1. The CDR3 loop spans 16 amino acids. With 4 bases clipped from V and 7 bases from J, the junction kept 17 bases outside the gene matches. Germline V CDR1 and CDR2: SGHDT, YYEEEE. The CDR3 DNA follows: TGTGCCAGCAGCCTACCGGGACAGACCTCCTGGGGGGAGCAGTACTTC. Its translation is CASSLPGQTSWGEQYF.

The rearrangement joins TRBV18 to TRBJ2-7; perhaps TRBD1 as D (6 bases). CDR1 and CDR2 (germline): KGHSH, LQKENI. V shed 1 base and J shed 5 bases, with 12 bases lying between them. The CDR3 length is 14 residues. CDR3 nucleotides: TGTGCCAGCTCACCACTGAACAGGGATGACGAGCAGTACTTC. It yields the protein CASSPLNRDDEQYF.

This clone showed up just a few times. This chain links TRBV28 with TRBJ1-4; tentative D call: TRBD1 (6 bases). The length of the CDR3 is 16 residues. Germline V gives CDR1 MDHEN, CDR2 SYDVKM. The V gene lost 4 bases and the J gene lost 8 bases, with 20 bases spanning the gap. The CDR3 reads CASSSEKGQPREKLFF. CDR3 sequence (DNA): TGTGCCAGCAGTTCCGAAAAAGGACAGCCTAGGGAAAAACTGTTTTTT.

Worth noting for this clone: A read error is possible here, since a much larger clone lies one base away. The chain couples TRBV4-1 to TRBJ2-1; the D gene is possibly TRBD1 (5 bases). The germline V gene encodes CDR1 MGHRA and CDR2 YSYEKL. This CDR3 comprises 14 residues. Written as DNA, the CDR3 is TGCACCAGCAGCCAAGCTCAGGGTAAGAATGAGCAGTTCTTC. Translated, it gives CTSSQAQGKNEQFF.

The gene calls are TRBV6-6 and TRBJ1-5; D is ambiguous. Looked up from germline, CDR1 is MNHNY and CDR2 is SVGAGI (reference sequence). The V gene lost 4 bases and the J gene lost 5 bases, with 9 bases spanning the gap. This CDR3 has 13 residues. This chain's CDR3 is CASSSGIHQPQHF. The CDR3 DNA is TGTGCCAGCAGTTCGGGGATTCATCAGCCCCAGCATTTT.

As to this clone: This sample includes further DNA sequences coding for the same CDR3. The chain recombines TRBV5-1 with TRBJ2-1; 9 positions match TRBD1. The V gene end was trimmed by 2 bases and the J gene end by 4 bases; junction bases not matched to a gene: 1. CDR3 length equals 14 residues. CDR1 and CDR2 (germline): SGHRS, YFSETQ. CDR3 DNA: TGCGCCAGCAGCTTAGGGACAGGGTACAATGAGCAGTTCTTC. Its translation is CASSLGTGYNEQFF.

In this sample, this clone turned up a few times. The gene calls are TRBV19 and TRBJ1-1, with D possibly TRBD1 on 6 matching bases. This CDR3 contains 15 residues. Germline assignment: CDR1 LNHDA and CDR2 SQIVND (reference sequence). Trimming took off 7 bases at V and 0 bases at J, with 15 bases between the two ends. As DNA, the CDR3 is TGTGCCAGTAAAAGACAGGTCCTCTTGAACACTGAAGCTTTCTTT. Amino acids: CASKRQVLLNTEAFF. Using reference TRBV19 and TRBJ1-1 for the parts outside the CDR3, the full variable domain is DGGITQSPKYLFRKEGQNVTLSCEQNLNHDAMYWYRQDPGQGLRLIYYSQIVNDFQKGDIAEGYSVSREKKESFPLTVTSAQKNPTAFYLCASKRQVLLNTEAFFGQGTRLTVV.